This T cell receptor beta chain was profiled in a study of T cell responses to AZD1222 COVID-19 vaccine. General study findings and limits: Females outnumbered males among donors, who were mostly white British; clonal diversity was possibly underestimated. Only five or six individuals given AZD1222 were seropositive at baseline. The study found vaccine-associated CD4 TCRs spanning spike, dominant at 160-218 and 743-854.

Profiled with immunoSEQ multiplex PCR; TCRdb holds only in-frame clones, not every one. The repertoire includes about 150,000 clones, over 75% of them detected once, and approximately 8% sits in the top ten. To note about this clone: Its specificity is not known.

Germline CDR1 reads LGHNT; CDR2 reads FRNRAP. With 3 bases clipped from V and 6 bases from J, the junction kept 7 bases outside the gene matches. This CDR3 has 15 amino acids. This chain connects TRBV12-5 to TRBJ2-1; 8 nucleotides align to TRBD2. Specimen: peripheral blood, collected on day 0 of AZD1222 vaccination. The source is an adult in good health. The CDR3 sequence: CASGFGTGGRNEQFF. The CDR3 nucleotides read TGTGCTAGTGGTTTCGGGACGGGGGGGCGCAATGAGCAGTTCTTC. The full variable domain, rest sourced from reference TRBV12-5 and TRBJ2-1, is DARVTQTPRHKVTEMGQEVTMRCQPILGHNTVFWYRQTMMQGLELLAYFRNRAPLDDSGMPKDRFSAEMPDATLATLKIQPSEPRDSAVYFCASGFGTGGRNEQFFGPGTRLTVL.